The rows below give T cell receptor beta chains drawn from one sample of a study of OX40 agonist ivuxolimab in advanced cancers. The protocol was immunoSEQ multiplex PCR, while the TCRdb copy is restricted to in-frame clones and leaves out a portion. Found here are 45,000 to 55,000 clones, under 95% of them singletons; the top ten hold roughly an eighth. The source material was CD4+ or CD8+ T cells sorted from blood, sampled in a trial of the OX40 agonist ivuxolimab. Every receptor here comes from an adult with an advanced solid tumor such as melanoma, head and neck, liver or kidney cancer. The CDR3 runs from the conserved cysteine through the conserved F or W.

j_call | v_call | cdr3_aa
TRBJ1-1 | TRBV6-1 | CASSELGLEAFF
TRBJ1-1 | TRBV9 | CASSGGQSRSTEAFF
TRBJ1-5 | TRBV27 | CASSPITGIPQHF
TRBJ1-5 | TRBV18 | CASSQREGYQPQHF
TRBJ2-1 | TRBV27 | CASRVGGSSYNEQFF
TRBJ2-7 | TRBV28 | CASSIRAGVLIEQYF
TRBJ2-7 | TRBV6-6 | CASTPLQGPSYEQYF
TRBJ1-2 | TRBV5-6 | CASSLDMAPYGYTF
TRBJ2-1 | TRBV4-1 | CASSQEPPLADSYNEQFF
TRBJ2-7 | TRBV6-5 | CASSRQGSEQYF
TRBJ1-2 | TRBV27 | CASSLSSGLLPNYGYTF
TRBJ2-2 | TRBV4-3 | CASSQGEFTGELFF
TRBJ2-7 | TRBV19 | CASGTSGTYEQYF
TRBJ2-7 | TRBV7-2 | CASSLGRSSYEQYF
TRBJ2-1 | TRBV6-6 | CASSLPDNEQFF
TRBJ2-7 | TRBV11-2 | CASTTSGSYEQYF
TRBJ2-7 | TRBV2 | CASLIYYEQYF
TRBJ2-3 | TRBV28 | CASTQDWERTDTQYF
TRBJ2-7 | TRBV29-1 | CSVDGHGEATYEQYF
TRBJ2-2 | TRBV5-1 | CASSLGQFANTGELFF
TRBJ1-5 | TRBV6-6 | CASSLTEMGPQHF
TRBJ2-1 | TRBV9 | CASSVGGTGSYNEQFF
TRBJ2-7 | TRBV13 | CASSLESGVEQYF
TRBJ2-7 | TRBV18 | CASSYQGTGGPLEQYF
TRBJ1-1 | TRBV29-1 | CSVAGEGTEAFF
TRBJ2-3 | TRBV5-1 | CASSKDGYTWADTQYF
TRBJ2-1 | TRBV5-1 | CASSLRQGSYEQFF
TRBJ2-1 | TRBV9 | CASSVGGLADRGEQFF
TRBJ2-3 | TRBV6-6 | CASSPSGPDTDTQYF
TRBJ2-7 | TRBV27 | CASSLYGGLLAYEQYF
TRBJ2-2 | TRBV7-3 | CASSSSGGAVNTGELFF
TRBJ1-2 | TRBV5-6 | CASSLGGYGYTF
TRBJ1-1 | TRBV2 | CASTRATGGNTEAFF
TRBJ2-3 | TRBV9 | CASSALDTQYF
TRBJ2-7 | TRBV2 | CASSVTSGSSYEQYF
TRBJ2-1 | TRBV27 | CASRYSNSGEQFF
TRBJ2-7 | TRBV9 | CASSAGTGGYEQYF
TRBJ2-4 | TRBV4-2 | CASSHPRGTSGMAKNIQYF